The table lists the clone carrying this T cell receptor (beta chain) with a count of one. This entry is derived from a study of blood T cell repertoires in COVID-19. Overall study context: There were acute and convalescent COVID-19 samples, and they came from the United States, Italy and Spain.

Patients of the Seattle cohort, enrolled during active infection, were followed longitudinally. Unmatched junction bases numbered 3, after V lost 1 base and J lost 7 bases. In germline, CDR1 is GTSNPN, CDR2 SVGIG (reference sequence). CDR3 size: 13 residues. The method was immunoSEQ multiplex PCR; TCRdb's version includes in-frame clones alone and lacks a portion of them. This repertoire shows 50,000 or so clones, over 75% found once; its top ten account for around a tenth. The clonotype comes from a man older than 75 with COVID-19, enrolled during active disease. The gene calls are TRBV30 and TRBJ1-5, with TRBD1 matching 8 bases. What was sequenced was peripheral blood. The CDR3 here is CAWSGQGAQPQHF. In nucleotides, the CDR3 is TGTGCCTGGAGTGGCCAGGGGGCCCAGCCCCAGCATTTT.